These 9 T cell receptor beta chains came from one sample sequenced in a study of beta chain features in type 1 diabetes. The entirety of the isolated RNA underwent reverse transcription, so expressed TCRB transcripts were sequenced. Assay: immunoSEQ multiplex PCR; the TCRdb copy retains only in-frame clones and omits some. The data contain fewer than 650,000 clones, less than 20% of them singletons. The sequenced sample consisted of naive CD4+ T cells from blood. These receptors were collected from a man in his late teens or twenties in good health.

The sample holds a few counts of this clone. The J gene is TRBJ2-3, the V gene TRBV4-3; possibly TRBD1 for D (5 bases). The CDR3 has 15 amino acids. Looked up from germline, CDR1 is LGHNA and CDR2 is YSLEER. V lost 4 bases to trimming and J lost 4 bases, with 15 bases between them. CDR3 DNA sequence: TGCGCCAGCAGCCTAATCCAGGGTAGAGCAGATACGCAGTATTTT. Protein: CASSLIQGRADTQYF.

This clone was recorded a few times. The chain links TRBV7-3 to TRBJ2-3; D possibly corresponds to TRBD1 (6 bases). Germline CDR1 SGHTA, CDR2 FQGTGA. The CDR3 has 14 residues. With 6 bases removed from V and 6 bases from J, the gap between germline ends came to 16 bases. CDR3 DNA: TGTGCCAGCAGATTCCGAACAGGGTCCGATACGCAGTATTTT. Translation gives CASRFRTGSDTQYF.

In this sample, this clone turned up a few times. The V and J genes are TRBV4-3 and TRBJ1-1; D gene unclear. With 0 bases removed from V and 2 bases from J, the gap between germline ends came to 10 bases. Germline V lookup: CDR1 LGHNA, CDR2 YSLEER. This CDR3 contains 15 residues. CDR3 nucleotides: TGCGCCAGCAGCCAAGAGGGTACCCCTAACACTGAAGCTTTCTTT. The encoded protein is CASSQEGTPNTEAFF.

There are a few counts of this clone. This sequence joins TRBV19 and TRBJ2-7, with 7 bases lining up with TRBD1. Germline assignment: CDR1 LNHDA and CDR2 SQIVND (reference sequence). The CDR3 is made up of 15 amino acids. V lost 4 bases, J lost 2 bases, and 8 bases stayed unmatched. CDR3 residues: CASSTWGQRPYEQYF. CDR3 DNA: TGTGCCAGTAGTACATGGGGACAGCGACCCTACGAGCAGTACTTC.

The rearrangement joins TRBV5-6 to TRBJ2-7; tentatively, D is TRBD1 (6 bases). The germline V gene encodes CDR1 SGHDT and CDR2 YYEEEE. Deletions cut 5 bases from V and 4 bases from J, with 19 bases between. There are 15 residues in the CDR3. As DNA, the CDR3 is TGTGCCAGCAGGTTCCTAGGGGGAGCGAGGTACGAGCAGTACTTC. Translation gives CASRFLGGARYEQYF.

The chain's CDR3 is CASSPSAGQTQYF. The CDR3 DNA follows: TGTGCCAGCAGCCCTTCCGCGGGGCAGACCCAGTACTTC. The chain links TRBV7-2 to TRBJ2-5; weak D call: TRBD2 (6 bases). V was trimmed by 5 bases and J by 6 bases, leaving 13 bases between them. CDR1 and CDR2 from the germline V gene are SGHTA and FQGNSA. This CDR3 has 13 residues.

This clone was observed a few times. This chain uses TRBV5-1 with TRBJ1-2; D call uncertain. The V gene's germline CDR1 is SGHRS and CDR2 YFSETQ. Trimming took 2 bases from V and 5 from J, leaving 7 bases between them. The CDR3 contains 12 residues. The CDR3 bases are TGCGCCAGCAGCTTCGAAGGGTATGGCTACACCTTC. This gives the protein CASSFEGYGYTF.

V is TRBV29-1 and J is TRBJ2-1; D unclear. The CDR3 covers 14 residues. The germline V and J ends were trimmed by 4 bases and 4 bases, with 14 bases remaining between them. The germline CDR1 and CDR2 sequences are SQVTM and ANQGSEA. The CDR3 coding sequence is TGCAGCGTTGGCTGGTCAGGTGCTTACAATGAGCAGTTCTTC. Its translation is CSVGWSGAYNEQFF.

V is TRBV7-2 and J is TRBJ2-3; TRBD2 agrees at 13 bases. The CDR3 spans 16 residues. V lost 5 bases, J lost 4 bases, and 6 bases stayed unmatched. Germline CDR1 reads SGHTA; CDR2 reads FQGNSA. CDR3 coding DNA: TGTGCCAGCAGCGGCACTAGCGGGAGGGTTTCAGATACGCAGTATTTT. This translates into CASSGTSGRVSDTQYF. Using reference TRBV7-2 and TRBJ2-3 for the parts outside the CDR3, the full variable domain is GAGVSQSPSNKVTEKGKDVELRCDPISGHTALYWYRQSLGQGLEFLIYFQGNSAPDKSGLPSDRFSAERTGGSVSTLTIQRTQQEDSAVYLCASSGTSGRVSDTQYFGPGTRLTVL.